A selection of T cell receptor beta chains follows, all from one sample in a study of early T cells in non-severe SARS-CoV-2 infection. TCRdb re-derived calls from the 5' RACE reads in MiXCR, one entry per CDR3 protein. The data hold 30,000 to 40,000 distinct CDR3 sequences, with approximately 6.6% observed a single time. Sequencing used whole blood, obtained at baseline. All receptors come from an adult who was a healthcare worker with PCR-confirmed SARS-CoV-2 infection or an uninfected control (not recorded which). CDR3s include the opening cysteine and the closing phenylalanine or tryptophan. Each record gives: V gene, D gene, CDR3 length, CDR3 protein. D genes are given only for firm matches.

>TRBV28|.|14
CASSLDSGSYEQYF
>TRBV6-2/TRBV6-3|.|12
CASSLTNYEQFF
>TRBV27|TRBD1|15
CASSLDRAGRYGYTF
>TRBV14|.|17
CASSQRVQGLDNSPLHF
>TRBV5-5|.|14
CASSFSQGGQSLHF
>TRBV6-6|.|13
CASNAGGKQPQHF
>TRBV6-1|TRBD1|15
CASSEIGQGAGSYTF
>TRBV2|.|15
CASGGRRTLTDTQYF
>TRBV28|TRBD1|13
CASTRTGDTEAFF
>TRBV29-1|.|16
CSVEEQWGFGANVLTF
>TRBV6-5|.|16
CASSYSKDLSYNEQFF
>TRBV7-9|.|15
CASSMASGLTDTQYF
>TRBV5-6|TRBD2|17
CASSLGAGARAYNEQFF
>TRBV24-1|.|17
CATSDPRRGDGANVLTF
>TRBV6-4|.|13
CASKPGVSYEQYF
>TRBV2|.|16
CASSGGRVPQEDTQYF
>TRBV11-2|TRBD2|18
CASSSLAGGPPNTGELFF
>TRBV18|TRBD1|13
CASSRTGQETQYF
>TRBV5-1|TRBD1|14
CASSKDRGGNEQFF
>TRBV12-3/TRBV12-4|TRBD2|14
CASSPSGREGELFF
>TRBV20-1|.|15
CSARERGSSTDTQYF
>TRBV5-1|.|13
CASRDFPTGELFF
>TRBV7-8|.|13
CASSATQFTEAFF
>TRBV27|TRBD1|16
CASSPMGQVLSYEQYF
>TRBV20-1|.|14
CSASLLRANTEAFF
>TRBV6-1|.|13
CASSEYSRTEAFF
>TRBV7-9|TRBD1|14
CASSSGQGFYEQYF
>TRBV7-9|TRBD2|16
CASSPPGLAGNGELFF